This TCR beta chain was recorded in a study of CD8+CD57+ T cells in acquired aplastic anemia. Overall study context: Isolated CD4+ and CD8+ cells, once sorted, yielded DNA averaging roughly 3 ug. Healthy donors yielded roughly 9.8 million CD4+ cell reads on average. Whole-study findings and limits: No significant difference in CD8+ Simpson's diversity was found between patients and controls. Found in both controls and patients were around 31 CD8+ CDR3 sequences.

Genomic DNA, the template, was used for profiling of the TCR beta VDJ and CDR3. From the reads, TCRdb called clonotypes with MiXCR, one entry per CDR3 protein. The sample lists 200,000 to 250,000 distinct CDR3 sequences, almost 35% seen once, with 0.95% to 1.2% in the top ten. As regards this clonotype: Its target is not known. Possible read error: a much larger clone is one base away.

The origin of this receptor is a human donor in good health, serving as a control. The material sequenced was sorted CD4+, CD8+, or CD8+CD57+ T cells (not recorded which) from PBMCs.

DNA for the CDR3: TGTGCCAGCAGCTTCCAAAATACAGGGGCGCTGGGCACAGATACGCAGTATTTT. Protein product: CASSFQNTGALGTDTQYF. The chain carries TRBV11-2 and TRBJ2-3, with 7 bases fitting TRBD1. The junction had 13 bases not matched to a gene; V was cut back by 3 bases and J by 1 base. The CDR3 contains 18 residues. Germline V gene data show CDR1 as SGHAT and CDR2 as FQNNGV.